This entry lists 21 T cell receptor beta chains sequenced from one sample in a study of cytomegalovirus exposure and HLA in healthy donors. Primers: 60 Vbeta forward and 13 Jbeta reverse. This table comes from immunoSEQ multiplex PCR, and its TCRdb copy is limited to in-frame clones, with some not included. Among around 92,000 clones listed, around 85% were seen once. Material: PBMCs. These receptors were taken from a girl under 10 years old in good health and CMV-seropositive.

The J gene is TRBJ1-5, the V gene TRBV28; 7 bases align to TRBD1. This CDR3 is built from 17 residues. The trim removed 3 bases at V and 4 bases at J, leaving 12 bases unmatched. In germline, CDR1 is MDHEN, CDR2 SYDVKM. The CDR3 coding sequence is TGTGCCAGCAGTTTCTACTACAGGGGTCCCCAAAATCAGCCCCAGCATTTT. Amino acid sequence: CASSFYYRGPQNQPQHF. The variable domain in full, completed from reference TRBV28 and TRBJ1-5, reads DVKVTQSSRYLVKRTGEKVFLECVQDMDHENMFWYRQDPGLGLRLIYFSYDVKMKEKGDIPEGYSVSREKKERFSLILESASTNQTSMYLCASSFYYRGPQNQPQHFGDGTRLSIL.

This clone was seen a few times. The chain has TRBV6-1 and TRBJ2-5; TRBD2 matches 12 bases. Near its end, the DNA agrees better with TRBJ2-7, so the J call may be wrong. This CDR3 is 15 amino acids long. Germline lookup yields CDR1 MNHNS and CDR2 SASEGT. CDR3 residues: CASTTVTSGGYEQYF. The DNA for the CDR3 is TGTGCCAGCACCACGGTGACTAGCGGGGGTTACGAGCAGTACTTC.

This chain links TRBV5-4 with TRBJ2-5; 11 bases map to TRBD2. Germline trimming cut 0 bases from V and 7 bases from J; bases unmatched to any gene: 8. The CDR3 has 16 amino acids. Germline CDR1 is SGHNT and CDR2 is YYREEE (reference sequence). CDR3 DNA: TGTGCCAGCAGCTTGGCCGTAGCGGGAGGGAGTGGGACCCAGTACTTC. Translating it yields CASSLAVAGGSGTQYF.

CDR3 residues: CASTRTGQTLVGGTDTQYF. The CDR3 DNA follows: TGTGCCAGCACTCGTACGGGACAGACGTTGGTGGGCGGCACAGATACGCAGTATTTT. The V gene is TRBV28, the J gene TRBJ2-3; 7 bases are shared with TRBD1. Germline V CDR1 and CDR2: MDHEN, SYDVKM. This CDR3 is 19 amino acids long. J gave up 1 base and V 7 bases, and 20 bases lay outside the gene matches.

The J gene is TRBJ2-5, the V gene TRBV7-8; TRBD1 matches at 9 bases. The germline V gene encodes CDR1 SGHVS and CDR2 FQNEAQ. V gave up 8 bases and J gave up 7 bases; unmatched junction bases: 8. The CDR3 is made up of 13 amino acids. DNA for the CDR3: TGTGCCAGCGGGCACAGGGGGCGAGTGACCCAGTACTTC. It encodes CASGHRGRVTQYF.

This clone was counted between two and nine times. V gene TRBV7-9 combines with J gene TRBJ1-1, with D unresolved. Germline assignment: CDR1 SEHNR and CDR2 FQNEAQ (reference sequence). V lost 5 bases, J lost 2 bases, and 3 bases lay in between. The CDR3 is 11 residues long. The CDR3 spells CASSHNTEAFF. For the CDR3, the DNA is TGTGCCAGCAGCCATAACACTGAAGCTTTCTTT.

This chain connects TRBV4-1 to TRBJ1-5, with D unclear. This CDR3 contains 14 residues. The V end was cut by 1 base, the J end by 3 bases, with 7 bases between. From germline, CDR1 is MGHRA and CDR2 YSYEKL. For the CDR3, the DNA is TGCGCCAGCAGCCAAGTGAGCATCAATCAGCCCCAGCATTTT. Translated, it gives CASSQVSINQPQHF.

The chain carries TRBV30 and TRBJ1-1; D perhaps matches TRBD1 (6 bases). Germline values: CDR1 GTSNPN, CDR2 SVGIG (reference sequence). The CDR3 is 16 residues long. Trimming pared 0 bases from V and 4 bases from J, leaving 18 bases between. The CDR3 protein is CAWSVFRPGVITEAFF. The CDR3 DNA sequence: TGTGCCTGGAGTGTATTTCGTCCAGGGGTAATCACTGAAGCTTTCTTT.

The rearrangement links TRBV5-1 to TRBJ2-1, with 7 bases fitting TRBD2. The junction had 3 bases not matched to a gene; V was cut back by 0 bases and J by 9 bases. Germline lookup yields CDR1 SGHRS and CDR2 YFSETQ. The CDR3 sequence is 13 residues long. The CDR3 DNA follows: TGCGCCAGCAGCTTGGTAGCGGGTGGTGAGCAGTTCTTC. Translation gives CASSLVAGGEQFF.

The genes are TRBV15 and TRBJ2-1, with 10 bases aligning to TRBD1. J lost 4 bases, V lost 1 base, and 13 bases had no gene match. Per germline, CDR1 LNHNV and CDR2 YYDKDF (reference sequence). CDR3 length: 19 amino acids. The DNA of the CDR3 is TGTGCCACCAGCAGAGTCAGACAGGGGGCCGGCTCCTCGTACAATGAGCAGTTCTTC. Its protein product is CATSRVRQGAGSSYNEQFF.

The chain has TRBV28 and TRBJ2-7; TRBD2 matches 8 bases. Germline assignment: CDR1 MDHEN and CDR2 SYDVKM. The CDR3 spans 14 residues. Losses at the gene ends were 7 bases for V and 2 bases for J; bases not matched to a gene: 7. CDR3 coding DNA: TGTGCCAGCACGGGGGGGTGGGAGACCTACGAGCAGTACTTC. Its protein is CASTGGWETYEQYF.

The CDR3 loop is CASSPKTGGEGTIEQFF. The CDR3, as DNA: TGTGCCAGCAGCCCTAAAACCGGGGGGGAGGGTACCATTGAGCAGTTCTTC. The chain employs TRBV4-2 and TRBJ2-1; 8 bases fit TRBD2. The length of the CDR3 is 17 residues. In germline, CDR1 is LGHNA, CDR2 YNFKEQ. V shed 4 bases and J 9 bases; nucleotides not matched to a gene: 17.

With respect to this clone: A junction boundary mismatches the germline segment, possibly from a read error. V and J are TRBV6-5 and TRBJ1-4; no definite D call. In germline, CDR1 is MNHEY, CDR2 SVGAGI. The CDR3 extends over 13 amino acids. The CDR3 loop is CASSDSYNEKLFF. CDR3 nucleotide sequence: TGTGCCAGCAGTGACTCATATAATGAAAAACTGTTTTTT.

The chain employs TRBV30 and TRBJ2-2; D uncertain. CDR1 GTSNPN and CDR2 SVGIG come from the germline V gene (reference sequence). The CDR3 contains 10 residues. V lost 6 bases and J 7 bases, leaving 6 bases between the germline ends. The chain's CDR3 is CACELGELFF. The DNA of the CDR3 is TGTGCCTGTGAACTCGGGGAGCTGTTTTTT.

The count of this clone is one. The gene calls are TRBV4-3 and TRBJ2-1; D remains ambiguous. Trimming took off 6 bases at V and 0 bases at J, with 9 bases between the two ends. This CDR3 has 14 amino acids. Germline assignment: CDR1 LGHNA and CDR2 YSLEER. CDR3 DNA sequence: TGCGCCAGCAGTGCAGGTTTCTCCTACAATGAGCAGTTCTTC. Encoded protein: CASSAGFSYNEQFF.

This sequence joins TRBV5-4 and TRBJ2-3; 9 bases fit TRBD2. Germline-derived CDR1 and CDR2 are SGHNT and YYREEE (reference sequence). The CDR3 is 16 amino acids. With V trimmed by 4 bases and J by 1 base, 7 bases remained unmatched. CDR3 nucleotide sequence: TGTGCCAGCAGCAACGGAGCGGGAGGACGCACAGATACGCAGTATTTT. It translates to CASSNGAGGRTDTQYF.

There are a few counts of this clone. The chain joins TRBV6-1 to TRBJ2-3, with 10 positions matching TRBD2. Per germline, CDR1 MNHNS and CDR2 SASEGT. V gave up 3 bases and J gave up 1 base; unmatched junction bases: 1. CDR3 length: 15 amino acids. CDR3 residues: CASSDLAGGTDTQYF. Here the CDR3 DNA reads TGTGCCAGCAGTGATCTAGCGGGAGGCACAGATACGCAGTATTTT.

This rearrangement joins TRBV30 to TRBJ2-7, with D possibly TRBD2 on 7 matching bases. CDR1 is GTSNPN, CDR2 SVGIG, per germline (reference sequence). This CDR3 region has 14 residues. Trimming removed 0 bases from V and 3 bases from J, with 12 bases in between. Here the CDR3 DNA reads TGTGCCTGGAGTGTAGGGGGGGGGCTCTACGAGCAGTACTTC. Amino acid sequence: CAWSVGGGLYEQYF.

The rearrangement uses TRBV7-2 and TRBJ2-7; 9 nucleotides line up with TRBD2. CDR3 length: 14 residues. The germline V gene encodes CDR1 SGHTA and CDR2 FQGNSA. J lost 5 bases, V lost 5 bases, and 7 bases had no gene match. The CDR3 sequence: CASSVSGSAHEQYF. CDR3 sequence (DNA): TGTGCCAGCAGCGTTAGCGGGAGCGCCCACGAGCAGTACTTC.

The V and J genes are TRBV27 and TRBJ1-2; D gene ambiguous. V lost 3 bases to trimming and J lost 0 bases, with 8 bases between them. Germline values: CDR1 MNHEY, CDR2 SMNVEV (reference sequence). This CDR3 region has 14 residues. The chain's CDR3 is CASSFSGANYGYTF. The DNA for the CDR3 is TGTGCCAGCAGTTTTTCCGGGGCTAACTATGGCTACACCTTC.

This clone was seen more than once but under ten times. The CDR3 nucleotides read TGTGCCAGCAGCTCAGGAGGGGCGGAGAACACTGAAGCTTTCTTT. Amino acids: CASSSGGAENTEAFF. V is TRBV5-4 and J is TRBJ1-1; a weak D match, TRBD1 (5 bases). Germline V gene data show CDR1 as SGHNT and CDR2 as YYREEE (reference sequence). The germline V and J ends were trimmed by 3 bases and 1 base, with 13 bases remaining between them. The CDR3 contains 15 residues.